The 6 T cell receptor beta chains below come from one sample, sequenced in a study of cytomegalovirus exposure and HLA in healthy donors. TCRdb's table, derived via immunoSEQ multiplex PCR, lists solely in-frame clones and lacks some. The sample holds roughly 180,000 clones; around 84% are singletons and the top ten take less than 9%. Sequencing input: PBMCs. The origin of the receptors is a man in his late teens or twenties in good health and CMV-seropositive.

In its sample, this clone was seen once. The chain links TRBV6-1 to TRBJ1-2, with TRBD1 matching over 9 bases. With V trimmed by 5 bases and J by 6 bases, 7 bases remained unmatched. CDR3 length equals 14 residues. CDR1 MNHNS and CDR2 SASEGT come from the germline V gene. The CDR3, as DNA: TGTGCCAGCAGTCCCCGGGACAGGGCTGATGGCTACACCTTC. Translation: CASSPRDRADGYTF.

This clone was seen more than once but under ten times. The chain carries TRBV5-1 and TRBJ2-7; TRBD2 aligns across 12 bases. Germline CDR1 and CDR2: SGHRS and YFSETQ. The CDR3 extends over 15 amino acids. The J segment lost 4 bases and the V segment lost 4 bases, leaving 6 bases of the junction unmatched. In DNA form, the CDR3 reads TGCGCCAGCAGCCCGCTAGCGGGAGGGCCTTACGAGCAGTACTTC. Its translation is CASSPLAGGPYEQYF.

V and J are TRBV5-6 and TRBJ2-5; 8 bases align to TRBD2. The J segment lost 5 bases and the V segment lost 3 bases, leaving 15 bases of the junction unmatched. The CDR3 loop spans 17 amino acids. CDR1 and CDR2 (germline): SGHDT, YYEEEE. CDR3 nucleotide sequence: TGTGCCAGCAGCTGGGGACTAGTGGGAGGAGGTAGGGAGACCCAGTACTTC. It translates to CASSWGLVGGGRETQYF.

The chain is built from TRBV7-9 and TRBJ2-1, with unresolved D. Germline CDR1 and CDR2: SEHNR and FQNEAQ (reference sequence). The CDR3 contains 12 residues. Trimming left V 2 bases short and J 5 bases short, with 4 bases between. In DNA form, the CDR3 reads TGTGCCAGCAGCTTATCCGACAATGAGCAGTTCTTC. Encoded protein: CASSLSDNEQFF.

This chain links TRBV7-2 with TRBJ2-4, with 15 bases that match TRBD2. Trimming removed 5 bases from V and 7 bases from J; junction bases left unmatched: 6. This CDR3 has 16 amino acids. Germline values: CDR1 SGHTA, CDR2 FQGNSA. CDR3: CASSTGLAGGENIQYF. The CDR3, as DNA: TGTGCCAGCAGCACGGGACTAGCGGGAGGAGAGAACATTCAGTACTTC.

The rearrangement uses TRBV30 and TRBJ2-7; D is ambiguous. The CDR3 totals 12 residues. Trimming removed 2 bases from V and 3 bases from J, with 8 bases in between. Germline V CDR1 and CDR2: GTSNPN, SVGIG (reference sequence). CDR3 DNA: TGTGCCTGGAGTTCACAGTTCTACGAGCAGTACTTC. Protein sequence: CAWSSQFYEQYF.